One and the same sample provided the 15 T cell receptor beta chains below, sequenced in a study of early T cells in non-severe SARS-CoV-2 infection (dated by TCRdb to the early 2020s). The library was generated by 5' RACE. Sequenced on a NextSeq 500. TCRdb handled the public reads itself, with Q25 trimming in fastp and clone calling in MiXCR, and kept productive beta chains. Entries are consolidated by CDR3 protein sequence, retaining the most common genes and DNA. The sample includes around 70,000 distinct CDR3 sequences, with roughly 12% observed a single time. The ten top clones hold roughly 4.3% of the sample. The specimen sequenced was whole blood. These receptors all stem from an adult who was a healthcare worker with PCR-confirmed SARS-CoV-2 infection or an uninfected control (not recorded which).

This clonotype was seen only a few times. As DNA, the CDR3 is TGTGCCAGCTCACCATCAACCCCCGGGTCCCAAGAGACCCAGTACTTC. Translating gives CASSPSTPGSQETQYF. The chain uses TRBV18 and TRBJ2-5; D remains ambiguous. Trimming removed 2 bases at V and 1 base at J, with 14 bases between. The V gene's germline CDR1 is KGHSH and CDR2 LQKENI. CDR3 length equals 16 residues. Looking up the rest from reference TRBV18 and TRBJ2-5 gives the full variable domain: NAGVMQNPRHLVRRRGQEARLRCSPMKGHSHVYWYRQLPEEGLKFMVYLQKENIIDESGMPKERFSAEFPKEGPSILRIQQVVRGDSAAYFCASSPSTPGSQETQYFGPGTRLLVL.

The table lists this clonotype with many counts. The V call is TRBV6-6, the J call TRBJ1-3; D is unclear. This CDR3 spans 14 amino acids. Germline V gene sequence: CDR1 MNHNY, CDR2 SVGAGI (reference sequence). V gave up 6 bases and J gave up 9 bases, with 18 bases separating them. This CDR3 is CASSGSRESTTIYF. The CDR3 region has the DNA TGTGCCAGCAGCGGTAGTAGGGAGTCGACCACCATATATTTT.

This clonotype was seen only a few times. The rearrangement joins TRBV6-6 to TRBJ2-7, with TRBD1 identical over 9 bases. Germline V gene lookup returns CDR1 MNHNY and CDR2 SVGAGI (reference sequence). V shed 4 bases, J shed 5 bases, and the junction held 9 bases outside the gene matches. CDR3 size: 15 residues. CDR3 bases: TGTGCCAGCAGTTTCCGGGGACAGGGATTCGACGAGCAGTACTTC. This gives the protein CASSFRGQGFDEQYF.

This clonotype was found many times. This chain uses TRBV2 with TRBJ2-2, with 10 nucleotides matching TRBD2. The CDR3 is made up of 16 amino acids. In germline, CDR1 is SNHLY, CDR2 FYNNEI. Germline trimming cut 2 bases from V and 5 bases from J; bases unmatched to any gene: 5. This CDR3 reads CASSEKGLATTGELFF. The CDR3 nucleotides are TGTGCCAGCAGTGAAAAGGGACTAGCGACAACCGGGGAGCTGTTTTTT.

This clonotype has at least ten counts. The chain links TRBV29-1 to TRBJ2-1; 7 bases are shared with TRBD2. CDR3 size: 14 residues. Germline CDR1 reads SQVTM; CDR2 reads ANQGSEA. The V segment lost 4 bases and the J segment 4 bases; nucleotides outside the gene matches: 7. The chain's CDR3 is CSVAIAGGYNEQFF. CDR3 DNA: TGCAGCGTTGCTATAGCGGGTGGGTACAATGAGCAGTTCTTC.

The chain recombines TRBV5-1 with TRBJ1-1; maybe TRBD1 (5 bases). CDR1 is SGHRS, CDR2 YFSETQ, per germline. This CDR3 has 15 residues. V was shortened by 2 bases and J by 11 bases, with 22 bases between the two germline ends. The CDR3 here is CASSFDNPGLGWAFF. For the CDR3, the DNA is TGCGCCAGCAGCTTCGACAATCCGGGGCTTGGATGGGCTTTCTTT.

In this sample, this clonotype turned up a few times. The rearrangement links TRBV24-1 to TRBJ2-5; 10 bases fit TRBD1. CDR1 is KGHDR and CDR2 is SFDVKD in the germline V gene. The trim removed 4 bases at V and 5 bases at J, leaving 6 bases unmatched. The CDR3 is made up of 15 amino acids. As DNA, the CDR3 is TGTGCCACCAGTGAGAACGGACAGGGGGAGGAGACCCAGTACTTC. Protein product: CATSENGQGEETQYF.

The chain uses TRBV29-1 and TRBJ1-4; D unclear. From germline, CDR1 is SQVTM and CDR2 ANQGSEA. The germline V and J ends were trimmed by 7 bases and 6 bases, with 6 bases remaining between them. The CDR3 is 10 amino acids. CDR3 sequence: CSAGDEKLFF. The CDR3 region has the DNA TGCAGCGCCGGGGATGAAAAACTGTTTTTT.

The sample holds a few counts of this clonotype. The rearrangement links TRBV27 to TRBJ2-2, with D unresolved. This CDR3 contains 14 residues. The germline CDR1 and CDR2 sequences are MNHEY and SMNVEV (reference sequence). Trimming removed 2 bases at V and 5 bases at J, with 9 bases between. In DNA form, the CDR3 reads TGTGCCAGCAGTTTAAAACTGGGAACCGGGGAGCTGTTTTTT. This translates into CASSLKLGTGELFF.

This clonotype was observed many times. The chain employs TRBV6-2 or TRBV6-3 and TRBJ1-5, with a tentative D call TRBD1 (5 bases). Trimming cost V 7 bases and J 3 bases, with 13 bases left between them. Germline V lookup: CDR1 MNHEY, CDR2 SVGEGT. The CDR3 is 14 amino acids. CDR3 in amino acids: CASTKDGTNQPQHF. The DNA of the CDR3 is TGTGCCAGCACCAAGGACGGGACCAATCAGCCCCAGCATTTT.

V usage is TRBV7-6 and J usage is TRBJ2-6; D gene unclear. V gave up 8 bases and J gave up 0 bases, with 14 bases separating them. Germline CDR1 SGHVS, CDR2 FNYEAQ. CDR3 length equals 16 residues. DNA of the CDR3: TGTGCCAGCTCGGATCCTTTATCCTCTGGGGCCAACGTCCTGACTTTC. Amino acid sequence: CASSDPLSSGANVLTF. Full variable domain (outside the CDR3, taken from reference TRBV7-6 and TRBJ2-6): GAGVSQSPRYKVTKRGQDVALRCDPISGHVSLYWYRQALGQGPEFLTYFNYEAQQDKSGLPNDRFSAERPEGSISTLTIQRTEQRDSAMYRCASSDPLSSGANVLTFGAGSRLTVL.

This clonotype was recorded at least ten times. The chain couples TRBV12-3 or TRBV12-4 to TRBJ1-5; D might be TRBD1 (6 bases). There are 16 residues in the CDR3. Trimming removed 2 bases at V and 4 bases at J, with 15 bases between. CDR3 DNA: TGTGCCAGCAGTTTATCGGGGGGGGCCTATAATCAGCCCCAGCATTTT. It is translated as CASSLSGGAYNQPQHF.

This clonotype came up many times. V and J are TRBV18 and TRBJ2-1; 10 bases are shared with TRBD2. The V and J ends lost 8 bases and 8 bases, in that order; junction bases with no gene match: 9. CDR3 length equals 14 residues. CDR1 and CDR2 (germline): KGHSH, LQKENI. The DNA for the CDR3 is TGTGCCAGCGTCAGGACTAGCGGTTTGTATGAGCAGTTCTTC. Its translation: CASVRTSGLYEQFF.

CDR3 nucleotides: TGTGCCAGCAGCCAAGGTTGGACTGAAGCTTTCTTT. This sequence encodes CASSQGWTEAFF. The V call is TRBV11-2, the J call TRBJ1-1, with unresolved D. The CDR3 is made up of 12 amino acids. CDR1 SGHAT and CDR2 FQNNGV come from the germline V gene. With 5 bases removed from V and 5 bases from J, the gap between germline ends came to 9 bases.

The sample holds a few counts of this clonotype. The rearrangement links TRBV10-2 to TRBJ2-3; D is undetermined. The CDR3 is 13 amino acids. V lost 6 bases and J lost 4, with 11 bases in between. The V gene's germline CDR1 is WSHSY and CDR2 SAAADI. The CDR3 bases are TGCGCCAGCAGAGTGGTCCAGGCAGATACGCAGTATTTT. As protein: CASRVVQADTQYF.